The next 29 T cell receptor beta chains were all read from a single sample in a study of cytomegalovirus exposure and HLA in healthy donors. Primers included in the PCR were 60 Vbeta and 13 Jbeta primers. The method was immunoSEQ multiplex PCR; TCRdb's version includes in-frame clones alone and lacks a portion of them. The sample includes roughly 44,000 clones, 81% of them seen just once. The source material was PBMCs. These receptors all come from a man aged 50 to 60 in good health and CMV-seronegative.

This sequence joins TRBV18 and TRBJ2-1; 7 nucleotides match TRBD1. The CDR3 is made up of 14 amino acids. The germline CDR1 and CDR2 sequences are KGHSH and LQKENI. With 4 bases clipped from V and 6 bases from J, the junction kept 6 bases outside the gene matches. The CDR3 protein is CASSLTGPGNEQFF. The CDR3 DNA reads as TGTGCCAGCTCACTGACAGGGCCGGGCAATGAGCAGTTCTTC.

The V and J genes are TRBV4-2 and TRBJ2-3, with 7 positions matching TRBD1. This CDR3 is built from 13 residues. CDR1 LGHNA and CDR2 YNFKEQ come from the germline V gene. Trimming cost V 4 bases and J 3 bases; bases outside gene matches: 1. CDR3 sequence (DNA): TGTGCCAGCAGCCCGGACAGGACAGATACGCAGTATTTT. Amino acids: CASSPDRTDTQYF.

The CDR3 coding sequence is TGTGCCAGCAGCTTAGTTTTTGGCGGGAGCCATTACAATGAGCAGTTCTTC. It encodes CASSLVFGGSHYNEQFF. The rearrangement joins TRBV7-2 to TRBJ2-1; 7 bases fit TRBD2. CDR3 length: 17 residues. Germline CDR1 is SGHTA and CDR2 is FQGNSA. After removal of 1 base from V and 4 bases from J, the junction contained 10 bases not matched to a gene.

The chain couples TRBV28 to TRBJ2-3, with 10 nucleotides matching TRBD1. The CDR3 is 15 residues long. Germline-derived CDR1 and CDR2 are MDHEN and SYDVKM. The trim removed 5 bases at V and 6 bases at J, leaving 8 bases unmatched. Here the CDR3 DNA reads TGTGCCAGCAGTCCCGGGACAGGGGAGGGGGATACGCAGTATTTT. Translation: CASSPGTGEGDTQYF.

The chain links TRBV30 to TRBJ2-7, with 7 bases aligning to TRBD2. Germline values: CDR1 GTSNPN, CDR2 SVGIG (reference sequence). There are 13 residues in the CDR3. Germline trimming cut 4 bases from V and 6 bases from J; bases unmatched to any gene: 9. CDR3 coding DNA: TGTGCCTGGACCCGGGAGGTTGCGGGCGAGCAGTACTTC. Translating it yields CAWTREVAGEQYF.

CDR3 nucleotides: TGTGCCAGCAGCTTGACCCCCGGGACAGGGGGGAACGAGCAGTACTTC. Amino acid sequence: CASSLTPGTGGNEQYF. The chain employs TRBV7-6 and TRBJ2-7, with 11 bases that match TRBD1. Losses at the gene ends were 3 bases for V and 5 bases for J; bases not matched to a gene: 9. Germline CDR1 and CDR2: SGHVS and FNYEAQ. The CDR3 contains 16 residues.

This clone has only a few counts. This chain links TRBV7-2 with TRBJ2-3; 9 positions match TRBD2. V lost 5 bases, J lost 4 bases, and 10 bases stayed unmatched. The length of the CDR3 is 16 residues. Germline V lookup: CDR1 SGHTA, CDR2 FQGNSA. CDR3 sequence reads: CASSPVAGGRADTQYF. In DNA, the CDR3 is TGTGCCAGCAGCCCCGTGGCGGGGGGGCGAGCAGATACGCAGTATTTT.

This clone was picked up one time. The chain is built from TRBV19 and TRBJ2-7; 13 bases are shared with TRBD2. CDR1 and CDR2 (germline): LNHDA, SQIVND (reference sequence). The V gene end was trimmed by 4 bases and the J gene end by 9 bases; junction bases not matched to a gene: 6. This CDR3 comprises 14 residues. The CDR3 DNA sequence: TGTGCCAGTAGTACCGGGACTAGCGGGAAGGTGCAGTACTTC. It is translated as CASSTGTSGKVQYF.

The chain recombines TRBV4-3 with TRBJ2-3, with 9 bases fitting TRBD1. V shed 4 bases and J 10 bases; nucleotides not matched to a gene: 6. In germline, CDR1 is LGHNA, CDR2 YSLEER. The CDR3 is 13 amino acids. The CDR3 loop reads CASSRRTGEAQYF. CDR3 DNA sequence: TGCGCCAGCAGCCGACGGACAGGGGAGGCGCAGTATTTT.

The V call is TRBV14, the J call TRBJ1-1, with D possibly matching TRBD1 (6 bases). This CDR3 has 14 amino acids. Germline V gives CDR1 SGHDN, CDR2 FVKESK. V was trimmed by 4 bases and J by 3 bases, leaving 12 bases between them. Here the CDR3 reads CASSRPGVDTEAFF. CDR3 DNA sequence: TGTGCCAGCAGCCGTCCAGGGGTGGACACTGAAGCTTTCTTT.

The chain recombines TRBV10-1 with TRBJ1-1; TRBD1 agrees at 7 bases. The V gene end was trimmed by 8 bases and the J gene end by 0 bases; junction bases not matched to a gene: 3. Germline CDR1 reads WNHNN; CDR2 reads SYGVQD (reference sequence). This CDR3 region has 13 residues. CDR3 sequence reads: CASGGTVNTEAFF. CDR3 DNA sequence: TGCGCCAGCGGGGGGACAGTGAACACTGAAGCTTTCTTT.

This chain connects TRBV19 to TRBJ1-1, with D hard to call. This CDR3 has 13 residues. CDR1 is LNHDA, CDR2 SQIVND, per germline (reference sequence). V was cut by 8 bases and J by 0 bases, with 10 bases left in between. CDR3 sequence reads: CASLEGMNTEAFF. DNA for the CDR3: TGTGCCAGTTTAGAGGGCATGAACACTGAAGCTTTCTTT.

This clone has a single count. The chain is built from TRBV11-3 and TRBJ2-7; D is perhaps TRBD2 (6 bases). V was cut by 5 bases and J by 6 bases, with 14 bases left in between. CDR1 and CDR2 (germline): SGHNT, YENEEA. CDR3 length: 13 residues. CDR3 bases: TGTGCCAGCAGCGGGCCGGGAGCGGGCGAGCAGTACTTC. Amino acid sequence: CASSGPGAGEQYF.

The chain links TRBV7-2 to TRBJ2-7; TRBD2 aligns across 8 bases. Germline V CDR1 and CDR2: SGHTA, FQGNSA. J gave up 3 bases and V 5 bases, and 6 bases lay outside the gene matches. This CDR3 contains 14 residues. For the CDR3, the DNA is TGTGCCAGCAGCCCCAGCGGGAGAGACTACGAGCAGTACTTC. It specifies CASSPSGRDYEQYF.

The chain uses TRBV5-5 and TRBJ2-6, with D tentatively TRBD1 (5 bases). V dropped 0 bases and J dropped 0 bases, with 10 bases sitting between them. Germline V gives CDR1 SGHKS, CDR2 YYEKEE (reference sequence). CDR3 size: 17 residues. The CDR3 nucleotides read TGTGCCAGCAGCTTGGTAGACAGAGCCTCTGGGGCCAACGTCCTGACTTTC. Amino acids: CASSLVDRASGANVLTF.

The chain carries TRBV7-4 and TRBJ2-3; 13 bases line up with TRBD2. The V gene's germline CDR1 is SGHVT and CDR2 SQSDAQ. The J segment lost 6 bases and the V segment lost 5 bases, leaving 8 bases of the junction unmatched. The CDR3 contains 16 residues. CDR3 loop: CASSQRTSGSSDTQYF. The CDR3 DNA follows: TGTGCCAGCAGCCAAAGGACTAGCGGGAGTTCGGATACGCAGTATTTT. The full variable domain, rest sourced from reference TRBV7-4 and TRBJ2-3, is GAGVSQSPRYKVAKRGRDVALRCDSISGHVTLYWYRQTLGQGSEVLTYSQSDAQRDKSGRPSGRFSAERPERSVSTLKIQRTEQGDSAVYLCASSQRTSGSSDTQYFGPGTRLTVL.

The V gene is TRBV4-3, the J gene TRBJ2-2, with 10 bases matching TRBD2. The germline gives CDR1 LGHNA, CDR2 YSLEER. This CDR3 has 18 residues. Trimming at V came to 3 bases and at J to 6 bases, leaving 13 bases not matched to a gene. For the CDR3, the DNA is TGCGCCAGCAGCCATAACAATGGGACTAGCGTGTCTCCCGGGGAGCTGTTTTTT. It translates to CASSHNNGTSVSPGELFF.

CDR3 loop: CASSREGTNQPQHF. The CDR3 DNA reads TGTGCCAGCAGCCGGGAGGGTACCAATCAGCCCCAGCATTTT. V gene TRBV5-4 combines with J gene TRBJ1-5; no firm D call. Trimming pared 4 bases from V and 3 bases from J, leaving 11 bases between. Germline CDR1 is SGHNT and CDR2 is YYREEE (reference sequence). This CDR3 has 14 amino acids.

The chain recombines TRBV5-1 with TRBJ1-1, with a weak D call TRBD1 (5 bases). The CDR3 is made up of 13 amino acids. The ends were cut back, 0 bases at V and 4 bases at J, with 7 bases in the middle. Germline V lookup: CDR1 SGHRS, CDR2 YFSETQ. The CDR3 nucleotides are TGCGCCAGCAGCTTGGAGGGGCCCACTGAAGCTTTCTTT. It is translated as CASSLEGPTEAFF. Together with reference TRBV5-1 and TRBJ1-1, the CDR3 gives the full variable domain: KAGVTQTPRYLIKTRGQQVTLSCSPISGHRSVSWYQQTPGQGLQFLFEYFSETQRNKGNFPGRFSGRQFSNSRSEMNVSTLELGDSALYLCASSLEGPTEAFFGQGTRLTVV.

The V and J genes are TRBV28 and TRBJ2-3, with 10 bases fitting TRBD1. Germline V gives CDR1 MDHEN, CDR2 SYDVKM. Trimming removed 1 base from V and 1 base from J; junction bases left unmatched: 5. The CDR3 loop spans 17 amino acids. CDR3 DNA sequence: TGTGCCAGCAGTTTATACACCGGGACAGGGGGCACAGATACGCAGTATTTT. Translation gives CASSLYTGTGGTDTQYF. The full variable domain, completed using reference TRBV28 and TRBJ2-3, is DVKVTQSSRYLVKRTGEKVFLECVQDMDHENMFWYRQDPGLGLRLIYFSYDVKMKEKGDIPEGYSVSREKKERFSLILESASTNQTSMYLCASSLYTGTGGTDTQYFGPGTRLTVL.

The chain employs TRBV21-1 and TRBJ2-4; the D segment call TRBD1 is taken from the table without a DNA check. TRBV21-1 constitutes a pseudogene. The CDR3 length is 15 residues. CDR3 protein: CASSKGGLAKNIQYF. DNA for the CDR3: TGTGCCAGCAGCAAAGGGGGGCTAGCCAAAAACATTCAGTACTTC.

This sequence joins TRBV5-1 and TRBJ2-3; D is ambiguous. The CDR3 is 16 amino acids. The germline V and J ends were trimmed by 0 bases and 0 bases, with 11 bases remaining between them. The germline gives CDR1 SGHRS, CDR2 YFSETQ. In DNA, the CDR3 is TGCGCCAGCAGCTTGGATCCGGTCTTTAGCACAGATACGCAGTATTTT. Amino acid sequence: CASSLDPVFSTDTQYF.

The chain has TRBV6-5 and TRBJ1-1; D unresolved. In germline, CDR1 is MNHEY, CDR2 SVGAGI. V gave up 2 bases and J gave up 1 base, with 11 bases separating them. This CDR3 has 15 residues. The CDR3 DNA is TGTGCCAGCAGTTACGGAAGACTGGGGAACACTGAAGCTTTCTTT. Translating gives CASSYGRLGNTEAFF.

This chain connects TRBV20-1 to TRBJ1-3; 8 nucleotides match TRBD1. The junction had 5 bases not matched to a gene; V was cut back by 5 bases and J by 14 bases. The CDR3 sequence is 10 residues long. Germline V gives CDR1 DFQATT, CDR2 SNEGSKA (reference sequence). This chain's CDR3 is CSAPRGQVYF. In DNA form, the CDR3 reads TGCAGTGCTCCGAGGGGACAGGTATATTTT.

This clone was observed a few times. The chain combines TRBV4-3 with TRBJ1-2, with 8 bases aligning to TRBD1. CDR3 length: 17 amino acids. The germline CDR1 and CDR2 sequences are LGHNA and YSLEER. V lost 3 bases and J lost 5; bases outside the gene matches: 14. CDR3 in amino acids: CASSHSPSDRGGYGYTF. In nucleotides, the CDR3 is TGCGCCAGCAGCCACTCCCCGTCTGACAGGGGTGGATATGGCTACACCTTC.

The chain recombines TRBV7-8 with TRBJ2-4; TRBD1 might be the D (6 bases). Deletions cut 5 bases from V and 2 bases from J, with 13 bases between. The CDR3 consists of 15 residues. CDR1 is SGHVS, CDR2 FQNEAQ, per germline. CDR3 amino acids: CASSPRGLTKNIQYF. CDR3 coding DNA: TGTGCCAGCAGCCCTAGGGGGTTAACCAAAAACATTCAGTACTTC.

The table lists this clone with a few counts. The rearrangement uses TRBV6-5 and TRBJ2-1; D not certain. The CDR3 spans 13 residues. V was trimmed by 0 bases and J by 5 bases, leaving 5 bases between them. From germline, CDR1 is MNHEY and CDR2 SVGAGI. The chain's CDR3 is CASSYSADNEQFF. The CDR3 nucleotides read TGTGCCAGCAGTTACTCCGCAGACAATGAGCAGTTCTTC.

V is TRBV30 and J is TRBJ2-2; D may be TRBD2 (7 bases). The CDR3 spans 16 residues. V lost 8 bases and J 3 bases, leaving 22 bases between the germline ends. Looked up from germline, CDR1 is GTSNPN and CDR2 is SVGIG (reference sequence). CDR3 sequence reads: CATHREGRRDTGELFF. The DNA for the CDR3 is TGTGCCACACACAGGGAGGGTAGGCGTGACACCGGGGAGCTGTTTTTT.

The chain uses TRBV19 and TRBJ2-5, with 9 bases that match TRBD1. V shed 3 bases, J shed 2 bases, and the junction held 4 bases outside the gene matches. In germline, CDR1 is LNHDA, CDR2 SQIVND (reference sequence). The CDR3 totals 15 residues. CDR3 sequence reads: CASSIWGQGQETQYF. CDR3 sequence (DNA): TGTGCCAGTAGTATCTGGGGACAGGGTCAAGAGACCCAGTACTTC.